Listed below are T cell receptor beta chains from one sample, sequenced in a study of blood T cell repertoires in COVID-19. TCRdb keeps only in-frame clones here, not all; method: immunoSEQ multiplex PCR. This sample yields more than 200,000 clones, of which about 88% are seen a single time; approximately 2% belongs to the top ten. Material: peripheral blood. These receptors all stem from a woman aged 40 to 50 who had recovered from COVID-19. CDR3s include the opening cysteine and the closing phenylalanine or tryptophan. D genes are given only for firm matches. Size is stated for part of the rows, as once, few or many counts, or as a class when the clone is expanded.

j_call | cdr3_length | clone_size | d_call | v_call | cdr3_aa | cdr3_nt
TRBJ2-5 | 14 | - | - | TRBV7-2 | CASSAGLGVETQYF | TGTGCCAGCAGCGCGGGCCTTGGGGTAGAGACCCAGTACTTC
TRBJ2-6 | 17 | once | TRBD2 | TRBV6-2/TRBV6-3 | CASSYGLAHSGANVLTF | TGTGCCAGCAGTTATGGACTAGCCCACTCTGGGGCCAACGTCCTGACTTTC
TRBJ1-6 | 12 | - | TRBD1 | TRBV5-4 | CASSRDSSPLHF | TGTGCCAGCAGCCGGGACAGTTCACCCCTCCACTTT
TRBJ2-7 | 14 | - | - | TRBV28 | CASSLGGSSYEQYF | TGTGCCAGCAGTTTAGGGGGCAGCTCCTACGAGCAGTACTTC
TRBJ2-1 | 16 | once | TRBD1 | TRBV19 | CASSLSGTGGYNEQFF | TGTGCCAGTAGTCTTTCCGGGACAGGGGGCTACAATGAGCAGTTCTTC
TRBJ2-7 | 16 | - | - | TRBV11-3 | CASSARRNRDSHEQYF | TGTGCCAGCAGCGCCCGGCGTAACCGGGACTCTCACGAGCAGTACTTC
TRBJ1-1 | 16 | - | - | TRBV12-5 | CASGLEGGRSNTEAFF | TGTGCTAGTGGTTTGGAAGGAGGGCGGTCGAACACTGAAGCTTTCTTT
TRBJ2-2 | 18 | - | TRBD2 | TRBV5-1 | CASSPLGSGGANTGELFF | TGCGCCAGCAGCCCCCTGGGTAGCGGGGGCGCGAACACCGGGGAGCTGTTTTTT
TRBJ1-2 | 15 | - | - | TRBV2 | CASTYRQERSYGYTF | TGTGCCAGCACCTACAGACAGGAACGGAGCTATGGCTACACCTTC
TRBJ1-1 | 13 | - | - | TRBV5-6 | CASSRGLNTEAFF | TGTGCCAGCAGCAGGGGGTTGAACACTGAAGCTTTCTTT
TRBJ1-2 | 14 | - | - | TRBV6-5 | CASSYSGGKDGYTF | TGTGCCAGCAGTTACTCGGGGGGGAAGGATGGCTACACCTTC
TRBJ2-7 | 17 | - | TRBD2 | TRBV4-3 | CASSQEGSGGSSYEQYF | TGCGCCAGCAGCCAAGAAGGCTCGGGAGGGAGCTCCTACGAGCAGTACTTC
TRBJ2-1 | 16 | - | - | TRBV7-8 | CASSPWGGRSYNEQFF | TGTGCCAGCAGCCCATGGGGGGGCAGATCCTACAATGAGCAGTTCTTC
TRBJ1-6 | 16 | - | - | TRBV5-6 | CASSLYRSSYNSPLHF | TGTGCCAGCAGCCTCTACAGGAGCTCCTATAATTCACCCCTCCACTTT
TRBJ1-3 | 16 | - | - | TRBV2 | CASRRDILVSGNTIYF | TGTGCCAGTCGCCGGGACATCCTAGTATCGGGAAACACCATATATTTT
TRBJ1-2 | 15 | - | TRBD1 | TRBV28 | CASSLPTGNFYGYTF | TGTGCCAGCAGTTTACCGACAGGGAACTTTTATGGCTACACCTTC
TRBJ2-7 | 15 | - | TRBD2 | TRBV6-5 | CASSLAGGRSYEQYF | TGTGCCAGCAGCTTAGCGGGGGGGCGTAGCTACGAGCAGTACTTC
TRBJ1-6 | 13 | - | - | TRBV27 | CASRDSEGSPLHF | TGTGCCAGCAGAGACAGTGAAGGATCACCCCTCCACTTT
TRBJ2-3 | 16 | - | TRBD2 | TRBV9 | CASSSRLAGDTDTQYF | TGTGCCAGCAGCTCCAGACTAGCGGGAGATACAGATACGCAGTATTTT
TRBJ2-1 | 15 | - | TRBD2 | TRBV4-1 | CASSQDRVAGAKQFF | TGCGCCAGCAGCCAAGATAGGGTAGCGGGAGCAAAGCAGTTCTTC
TRBJ2-3 | 17 | - | TRBD1 | TRBV6-2/TRBV6-3 | CASSSYGQGPSTDTQYF | TGTGCCAGCAGTTCCTACGGACAGGGGCCAAGCACAGATACGCAGTATTTT
TRBJ2-3 | 15 | - | TRBD1 | TRBV11-1 | CASSTRTGSTDTQYF | TGTGCCAGCAGCACCCGGACAGGGAGCACAGATACGCAGTATTTT
TRBJ1-6 | 15 | - | - | TRBV19 | CASSMGLDSNSPLHF | TGTGCCAGTAGTATGGGGCTGGACAGCAATTCACCCCTCCACTTT
TRBJ2-2 | 17 | - | - | TRBV18 | CASSRGATGRDTGELFF | TGTGCCAGCTCACGCGGGGCGACCGGCCGGGACACCGGGGAGCTGTTTTTT
TRBJ1-3 | 16 | - | - | TRBV7-9 | CASSLSGESRGNTIYF | TGTGCCAGCAGCTTAAGCGGAGAGAGCCGTGGAAACACCATATATTTT
TRBJ2-2 | 20 | - | - | TRBV9 | CASSVSLRGNPALNTGELFF | TGTGCCAGCAGCGTTAGCCTTAGAGGTAATCCAGCGCTGAACACCGGGGAGCTGTTTTTT
TRBJ2-7 | 14 | - | - | TRBV28 | CASSRIGSTYEQYF | TGTGCCAGCAGTCGTATCGGTTCCACCTACGAGCAGTACTTC
TRBJ1-5 | 15 | - | - | TRBV5-1 | CASSLLEGSNQPQHF | TGCGCCAGCAGCTTGTTGGAGGGGAGCAATCAGCCCCAGCATTTT
TRBJ1-3 | 16 | - | TRBD1 | TRBV28 | CASRPMTGLSGNTIYF | TGTGCCAGCCGCCCGATGACAGGGCTCTCTGGAAACACCATATATTTT
TRBJ1-2 | 13 | - | TRBD1 | TRBV6-5 | CASSWDRSYGYTF | TGTGCCAGCAGTTGGGACAGGAGCTATGGCTACACCTTC
TRBJ2-7 | 16 | - | TRBD2 | TRBV7-2 | CASSSHSGGGLGEQYF | TGTGCCAGCAGCTCCCATAGCGGGGGGGGCCTCGGCGAGCAGTACTTC
TRBJ1-5 | 14 | few | TRBD1 | TRBV2 | CASSEGQGSQPQHF | TGTGCCAGCAGTGAAGGACAGGGCAGCCAGCCCCAGCATTTT
TRBJ2-2 | 13 | - | - | TRBV4-2 | CASSRNRDGELFF | TGTGCCAGCAGCCGCAACAGGGACGGGGAGCTGTTTTTT
TRBJ2-3 | 14 | - | - | TRBV19 | CASSIWAGTDTQYF | TGTGCCAGTAGTATCTGGGCCGGCACAGATACGCAGTATTTT
TRBJ1-2 | 13 | few | TRBD1 | TRBV12-3/TRBV12-4 | CASSVGQGVGYTF | TGTGCCAGCAGTGTGGGACAGGGCGTCGGCTACACCTTC
TRBJ2-3 | 15 | - | - | TRBV5-1 | CASSLVSESTDTQYF | TGCGCCAGCAGCTTGGTGTCAGAATCCACAGATACGCAGTATTTT
TRBJ2-5 | 14 | - | TRBD1 | TRBV18 | CASSLLQGADTQYF | TGTGCCAGCTCACTACTACAGGGGGCAGATACCCAGTACTTC
TRBJ1-2 | 13 | - | - | TRBV29-1 | CSVGPGDNYGYTF | TGCAGCGTGGGTCCAGGGGATAACTATGGCTACACCTTC
TRBJ1-1 | 13 | - | - | TRBV11-1 | CASSSRRQGRAFF | TGTGCCAGCAGCTCCCGGCGGCAGGGCAGAGCTTTCTTT
TRBJ1-2 | 13 | once | TRBD1 | TRBV7-8 | CASSPDRGYGYTF | TGTGCCAGCAGCCCGGACAGGGGATATGGCTACACCTTC
TRBJ1-1 | 15 | - | - | TRBV19 | CASSRSGQMNTEAFF | TGTGCCAGTAGTAGGTCAGGGCAAATGAACACTGAAGCTTTCTTT
TRBJ1-6 | 16 | - | - | TRBV27 | CASSLQGQSYNSPLHF | TGTGCCAGCAGTTTACAGGGGCAATCCTATAATTCACCCCTCCACTTT
TRBJ1-6 | 15 | - | - | TRBV4-3 | CASSQDRSWEAPLHF | TGCGCCAGCAGCCAAGATCGGTCTTGGGAGGCACCCCTCCACTTT
TRBJ2-5 | 12 | - | TRBD2 | TRBV5-1 | CASSFGGETQYF | TGCGCCAGCAGCTTCGGGGGGGAGACCCAGTACTTC
TRBJ1-2 | 15 | few | - | TRBV30 | CAWSLRESHLYGYTF | TGTGCCTGGAGTCTTCGCGAGTCTCATTTATATGGCTACACCTTC
TRBJ2-3 | 15 | once | TRBD1 | TRBV19 | CASSIRGQDTDTQYF | TGTGCCAGTAGTATAAGGGGACAGGACACAGATACGCAGTATTTT
TRBJ2-7 | 15 | - | - | TRBV19 | CASSISPGSSYEQYF | TGTGCCAGTAGTATTAGTCCGGGATCTTCCTACGAGCAGTACTTC
TRBJ1-5 | 16 | - | TRBD1 | TRBV19 | CASTRTGGSGSQPQHF | TGTGCCAGTACCCGGACAGGGGGATCTGGCAGTCAGCCCCAGCATTTT
TRBJ2-7 | 15 | - | TRBD2 | TRBV29-1 | CSVERLAGVLYEQYF | TGCAGCGTTGAGCGCCTAGCGGGAGTTCTCTACGAGCAGTACTTC
TRBJ2-2 | 16 | - | TRBD1 | TRBV25-1 | CASSEGTGSGTGELFF | TGTGCCAGCAGCGAAGGGACAGGGAGTGGCACCGGGGAGCTGTTTTTT
TRBJ2-7 | 14 | - | TRBD2 | TRBV6-5 | CASNPGTSGYEQYF | TGTGCCAGCAACCCCGGGACTAGCGGGTACGAGCAGTACTTC
TRBJ2-7 | 16 | - | TRBD1 | TRBV28 | CASSFPGQGLIYEQYF | TGTGCCAGCAGTTTCCCGGGACAGGGGTTAATCTACGAGCAGTACTTC
TRBJ1-1 | 16 | - | TRBD1 | TRBV11-3 | CASSPRTGEMNTEAFF | TGTGCCAGCAGCCCAAGAACAGGGGAAATGAACACTGAAGCTTTCTTT
TRBJ1-4 | 16 | - | TRBD1 | TRBV7-6 | CASSFRTGGANEKLFF | TGTGCCAGCAGCTTTAGGACAGGGGGAGCTAATGAAAAACTGTTTTTT
TRBJ1-3 | 16 | once | - | TRBV28 | CASSLFPPSSGNTIYF | TGTGCCAGCAGTTTATTTCCTCCTTCTTCTGGAAACACCATATATTTT